Following are 8 T cell receptor beta chains from one sample sequenced in a study of identical twins. From the 5' RACE reads, TCRdb called clonotypes with MiXCR, one entry per CDR3 protein. Here the sample spans over 600,000 distinct CDR3 sequences, roughly 20% being singletons. These same records also appear under a second study, on T cells expressing NK-cell markers.

The source material was PBMCs. These receptors all stem from a woman between 18 and 30 years old in good health.

This sequence joins TRBV10-3 and TRBJ1-2; the D is unclear. V was shortened by 2 bases and J by 4 bases, with 8 bases between the two germline ends. Germline assignment: CDR1 ENHRY and CDR2 SYGVKD. This CDR3 is 13 amino acids long. The CDR3 region is CAISEVLAYGYTF. DNA of the CDR3: TGTGCCATCAGTGAGGTACTTGCCTATGGCTACACCTTC.

This clonotype was picked up a small number of times. The V gene is TRBV27, the J gene TRBJ2-7; D remains ambiguous. V lost 8 bases and J lost 1, with 12 bases in between. In germline, CDR1 is MNHEY, CDR2 SMNVEV (reference sequence). The CDR3 runs 13 residues. Here the CDR3 reads CASAPGRSYEQYF. The CDR3 DNA sequence: TGTGCCAGCGCCCCGGGCAGATCCTACGAGCAGTACTTC.

The rearrangement joins TRBV3-1 to TRBJ1-2; 8 nucleotides align to TRBD1. The V gene end was trimmed by 2 bases and the J gene end by 4 bases; junction bases not matched to a gene: 3. The CDR3 length is 14 residues. Germline CDR1 LGHDT, CDR2 YNNKEL (reference sequence). For the CDR3, the DNA is TGTGCCAGCAGCCAACCTGGGACAGGCTATGGCTACACCTTC. Its translation: CASSQPGTGYGYTF.

The rearrangement joins TRBV7-8 to TRBJ2-7; a possible D gene is TRBD1 (6 bases). This CDR3 spans 13 amino acids. Germline values: CDR1 SGHVS, CDR2 FQNEAQ. V was shortened by 4 bases and J by 5 bases, with 12 bases between the two germline ends. The CDR3 sequence is CASSSQGIHEQYF. CDR3 sequence (DNA): TGTGCCAGCAGCTCTCAGGGGATCCACGAGCAGTACTTC.

The sample holds a few counts of this clonotype. The V and J genes are TRBV2 and TRBJ1-1; D might be TRBD1 (5 bases). V was trimmed by 6 bases and J by 8 bases, leaving 10 bases between them. CDR3 length: 11 amino acids. Germline V lookup: CDR1 SNHLY, CDR2 FYNNEI. The CDR3, as DNA: TGTGCCAGCAGGGGGACGGGGGAAGCTTTCTTT. This translates into CASRGTGEAFF.

In this sample, this clonotype turned up a few times. The chain is built from TRBV6-5 and TRBJ2-3, with 10 bases fitting TRBD2. Trimming removed 0 bases from V and 0 bases from J; junction bases left unmatched: 6. The CDR3 contains 18 residues. Per germline, CDR1 MNHEY and CDR2 SVGAGI. CDR3 amino acids: CASSYSSGGITSTDTQYF. DNA of the CDR3: TGTGCCAGCAGTTACTCTAGCGGGGGGATAACTAGCACAGATACGCAGTATTTT.

The rearrangement joins TRBV12-5 to TRBJ2-2; maybe TRBD2 (6 bases). V lost 2 bases and J 6 bases, leaving 10 bases between the germline ends. The germline CDR1 and CDR2 sequences are LGHNT and FRNRAP. The CDR3 is 14 residues long. CDR3: CASGLRLVAGELFF. The CDR3 DNA follows: TGTGCTAGTGGTTTGCGACTAGTCGCCGGGGAGCTGTTTTTT.

The chain employs TRBV10-3 and TRBJ2-7; no reliable D call. V shed 3 bases and J shed 0 bases, with 12 bases lying between them. Looked up from germline, CDR1 is ENHRY and CDR2 is SYGVKD. There are 15 residues in the CDR3. This CDR3 reads CAISDLSGSSYEQYF. DNA of the CDR3: TGTGCCATCAGTGATCTATCGGGTAGCTCCTACGAGCAGTACTTC.